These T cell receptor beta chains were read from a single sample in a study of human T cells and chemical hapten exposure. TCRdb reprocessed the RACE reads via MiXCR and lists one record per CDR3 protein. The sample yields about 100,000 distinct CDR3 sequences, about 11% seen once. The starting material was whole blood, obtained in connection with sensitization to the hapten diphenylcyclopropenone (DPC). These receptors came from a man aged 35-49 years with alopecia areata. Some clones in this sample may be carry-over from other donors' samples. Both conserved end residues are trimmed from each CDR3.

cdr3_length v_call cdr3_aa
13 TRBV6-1 ASSEGGWWSGEAF
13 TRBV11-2 ASSPGLAMGYEQF
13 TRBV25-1 ASSPDRGPNQPQH
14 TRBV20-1 SARNLPGLGADTQY
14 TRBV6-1 ASSEPGQGAYNEQF
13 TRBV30 AAGLAGGGEDTQY
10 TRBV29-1 SVEREGREQY
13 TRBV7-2 ASSLKRGYNYGYT
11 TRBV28 ASRSPSNQPQH
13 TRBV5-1 ASSFDDYHTGELF
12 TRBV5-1 ASSLGEASNEQF
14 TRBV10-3 AISESGRASVNIQY
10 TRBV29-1 SVEFPADTQY